This T cell receptor (beta chain) comes out of a study of blood T cell repertoires in COVID-19. About the research overall: Whether acute or convalescent, the COVID-19 samples came from the United States, Italy and Spain.

CDR1 and CDR2 from the germline V gene are SGHRS and YFSETQ. The length of the CDR3 is 15 residues. Trimming shortened V by 0 bases and J by 0 bases, and 8 bases separated the two germline ends. Generated by immunoSEQ multiplex PCR, the TCRdb table keeps only in-frame clones and is missing some. The sample lists approximately 200,000 clones; roughly 80% were seen once. The V gene is TRBV5-1, the J gene TRBJ2-3; D perhaps matches TRBD1 (6 bases). The specimen was peripheral blood. The clonotype was recovered from a man aged 55-75 years with active or convalescent COVID-19. CDR3 DNA: TGCGCCAGCAGCTTGGTGACAGGTAGCACAGATACGCAGTATTTT. Encoded protein: CASSLVTGSTDTQYF.